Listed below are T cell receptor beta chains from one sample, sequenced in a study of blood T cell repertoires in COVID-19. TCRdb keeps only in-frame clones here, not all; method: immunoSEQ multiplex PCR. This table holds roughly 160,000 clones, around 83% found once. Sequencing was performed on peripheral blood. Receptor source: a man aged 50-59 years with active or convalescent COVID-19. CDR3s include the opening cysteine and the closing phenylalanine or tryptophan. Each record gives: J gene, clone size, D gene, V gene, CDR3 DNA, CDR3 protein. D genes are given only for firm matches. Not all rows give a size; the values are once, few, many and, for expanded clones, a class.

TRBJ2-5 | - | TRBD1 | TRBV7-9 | TGTGCCAGCAGCTTAGGGGGACAGGGGGCCCAAGAGACCCAGTACTTC | CASSLGGQGAQETQYF
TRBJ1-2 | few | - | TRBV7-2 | TGTGCCAGCAGCTCTACGAGGACACGATATGGCTACACCTTC | CASSSTRTRYGYTF
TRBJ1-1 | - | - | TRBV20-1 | TGCAGTGCTACCGGCGGAGCCGAAGCTTTCTTT | CSATGGAEAFF
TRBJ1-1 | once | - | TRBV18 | TGTGCCAGCTCACCGTTCGAGGGGAACACTGAAGCTTTCTTT | CASSPFEGNTEAFF
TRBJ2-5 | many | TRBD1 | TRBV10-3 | TGTGCCAGCGCACCGGGACAGGGGGCGGCGGGTTTCCAAGAGACCCAGTACTTC | CASAPGQGAAGFQETQYF
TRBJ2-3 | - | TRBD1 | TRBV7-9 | TGTGCCGGAGCCCCCGGGACAGGGGTGACAGATACGCAGTATTTT | CAGAPGTGVTDTQYF
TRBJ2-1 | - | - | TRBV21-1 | TGTGCCAGTAGCACTAGCGGGAGCTTCAATGAGCAGTTCTTC | CASSTSGSFNEQFF
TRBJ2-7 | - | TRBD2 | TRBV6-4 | TGTGCCAGCAGTGATTCCGGGACTAGCGGGGGGGCCTACGAGCAGTACTTC | CASSDSGTSGGAYEQYF
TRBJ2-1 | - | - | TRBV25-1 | TGTGCCAGCAGTCGTACAGGGAACAATGAGCAGTTCTTC | CASSRTGNNEQFF
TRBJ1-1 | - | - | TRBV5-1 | TGCGCCAGCAGCTCAACAAAACCGACAGGATACACTGAAGCTTTCTTT | CASSSTKPTGYTEAFF
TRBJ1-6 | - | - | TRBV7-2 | TGTGCCAGCAGCTTAGAACGGGGTAGGTCACCCCTCCACTTT | CASSLERGRSPLHF
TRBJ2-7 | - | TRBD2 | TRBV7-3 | TGTGCCAGCAGCCCAGCGGGGTCCGAGATCTACGAGCAGTACTTC | CASSPAGSEIYEQYF
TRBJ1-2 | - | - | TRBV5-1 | TGCGCCAGCAGCTTCGGGACACTCGTCGTTAACTATGGCTACACCTTC | CASSFGTLVVNYGYTF
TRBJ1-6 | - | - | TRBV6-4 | TGTGCCAGCAGTGACCAGGGGTATAATTCACCCCTCCACTTT | CASSDQGYNSPLHF
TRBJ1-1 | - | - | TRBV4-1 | TGCGCCAGCAGCCAAGTGGTAGCAGGGGCCACTGAAGCTTTCTTT | CASSQVVAGATEAFF
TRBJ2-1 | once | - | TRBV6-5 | TGTGCCAGCGCAGTGTACAATGAGCAGTTCTTC | CASAVYNEQFF
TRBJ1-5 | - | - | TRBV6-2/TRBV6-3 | TGTGCCAGCAGTTACTCGATCGGAGGACAGCCCCAGCATTTT | CASSYSIGGQPQHF
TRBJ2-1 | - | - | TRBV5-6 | TGTGCCAGCAGCTTGGCCCGGGAGAAGGGTCATGAGCAGTTCTTC | CASSLAREKGHEQFF
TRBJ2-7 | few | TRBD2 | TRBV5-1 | TGCGCCAGCAGCTTTAGCGGGGGCGCTTACGAGCAGTACTTC | CASSFSGGAYEQYF
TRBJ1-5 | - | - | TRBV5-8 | TGTGCCAGCAGAGAACAGGGAACTCAGCCCCAGCATTTT | CASREQGTQPQHF
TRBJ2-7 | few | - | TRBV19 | TGTGCCAGTAGTCCGACGACAGGTGGGGAGCAGTACTTC | CASSPTTGGEQYF
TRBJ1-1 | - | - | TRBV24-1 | TGTGCCACCAAACCCGACGGACAGAATGGTGAAGCTTTCTTT | CATKPDGQNGEAFF
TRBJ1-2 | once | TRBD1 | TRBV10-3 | TGTGCCATCAGTGAGAAATCCGGGACAGGGCGAAGCTATGGCTACACCTTC | CAISEKSGTGRSYGYTF
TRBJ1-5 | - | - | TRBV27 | TGTGCCAGCAGTTTGGGCAGTGAGTACCAGCCCCAGCATTTT | CASSLGSEYQPQHF
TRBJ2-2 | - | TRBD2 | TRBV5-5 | TGTGCCAGCAGCACGGGACAGTCGATAGCGGGAGGGCCCGGCGGGGAGCTGTTTTTT | CASSTGQSIAGGPGGELFF
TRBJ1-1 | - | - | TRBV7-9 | TGTGCCAGCACCGAGGCCACAGGTGTGAACACTGAAGCTTTCTTT | CASTEATGVNTEAFF
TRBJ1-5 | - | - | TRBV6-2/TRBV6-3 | TGTGCCAGCAGTTTTGCCGGGGGAAAAGGTCGGCCCCAGCATTTT | CASSFAGGKGRPQHF
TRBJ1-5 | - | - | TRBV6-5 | TGTGCCAGCAGCTCCGACTTGAATCAGCCCCAGCATTTT | CASSSDLNQPQHF
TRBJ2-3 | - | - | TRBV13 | TGTGCCAGCAGATTAGCGCGCTACACAGATACGCAGTATTTT | CASRLARYTDTQYF
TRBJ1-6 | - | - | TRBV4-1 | TGCGCCAGCAGCCAAGAACAGGGCGGTAATTCACCCCTCCACTTT | CASSQEQGGNSPLHF
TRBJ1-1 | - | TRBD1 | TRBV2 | TGTGCCAGCAGCCGACAGGGGAGCATGAACACTGAAGCTTTCTTT | CASSRQGSMNTEAFF
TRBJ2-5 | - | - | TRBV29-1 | TGCAGCGTTGCCCGAAATAATTGGGGAGAAGAGACCCAGTACTTC | CSVARNNWGEETQYF
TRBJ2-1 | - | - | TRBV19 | TGTGCCAGTAGTCCACACAGGGTTGTTGAGCAGTTCTTC | CASSPHRVVEQFF
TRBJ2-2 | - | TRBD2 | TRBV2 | TGTGCCAGCAGAGCACTCGCAACTAGCGGGGGGGGCGGGGAGCTGTTTTTT | CASRALATSGGGGELFF
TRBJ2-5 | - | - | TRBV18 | TGTGCCAGCTCACCAAATCAGGGGCAAGAGACCCAGTACTTC | CASSPNQGQETQYF
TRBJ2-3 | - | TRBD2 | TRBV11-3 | TGTGCCAGCAGCTTCCCCCTAGCGGGAGGCCTCACAGATACGCAGTATTTT | CASSFPLAGGLTDTQYF
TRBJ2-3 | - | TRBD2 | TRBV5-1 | TGCGCCAGCAGTTATAGCGGGTCAGATACGCAGTATTTT | CASSYSGSDTQYF
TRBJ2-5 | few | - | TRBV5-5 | TGTGCCAGCAGCCTGGGGACAAGGCCCCAGGAGACCCAGTACTTC | CASSLGTRPQETQYF
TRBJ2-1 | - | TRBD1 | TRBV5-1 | TGCGCCAGCAGCTTGGGCCAGGGGGCGTTCAGTGAGCAGTTCTTC | CASSLGQGAFSEQFF
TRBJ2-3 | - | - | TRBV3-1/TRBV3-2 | TGTGCCAGCAGCCAGGGGGCGCAACTAGATACGCAGTATTTT | CASSQGAQLDTQYF
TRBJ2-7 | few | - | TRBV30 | TGTGCCTGGACAGGGCGCTCCTACGAGCAGTACTTC | CAWTGRSYEQYF
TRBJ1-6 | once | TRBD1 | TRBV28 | TGTGCCACCAGGACAGGGGTTATCCCCCTCCACTTT | CATRTGVIPLHF
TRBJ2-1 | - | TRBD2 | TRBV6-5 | TGTGCCAGCAGTACAACTAGCGGACCCTACAATGAGCAGTTCTTC | CASSTTSGPYNEQFF
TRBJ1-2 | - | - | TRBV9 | TGTGCCAGCAGCGTAACAGACGAGACGTATGGCTACACCTTC | CASSVTDETYGYTF
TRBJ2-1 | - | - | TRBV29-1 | TGCAGCGTTGATGGAGAAAGCAATGAGCAGTTCTTC | CSVDGESNEQFF
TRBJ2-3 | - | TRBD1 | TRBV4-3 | TGCGCCAGCAGCCAAGATCCCGACAGGGCGGGCACAGATACGCAGTATTTT | CASSQDPDRAGTDTQYF
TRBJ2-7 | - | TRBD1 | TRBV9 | TGTGCCAGCAGCCCCCGGACAGGAGCCTACGAGCAGTACTTC | CASSPRTGAYEQYF
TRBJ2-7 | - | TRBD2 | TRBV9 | TGTGCCAGCAGCGCAGGGCTAGCGGGAGGTTCCGAGCAGTACTTC | CASSAGLAGGSEQYF
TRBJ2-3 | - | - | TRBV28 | TGTGCCAGCAGTTTCGTAGCGGCCCTAGGCACAGATACGCAGTATTTT | CASSFVAALGTDTQYF
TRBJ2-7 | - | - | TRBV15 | TGTGCCACCAGCAGAGAAGACAGCTACGAGCAGTACTTC | CATSREDSYEQYF
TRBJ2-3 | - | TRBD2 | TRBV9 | TGTGCCAGCAGACCGGGACTAGGCGCGTCGGATACGCAGTATTTT | CASRPGLGASDTQYF